These 11 T cell receptor beta chains came from one sample sequenced in a study of metastatic and nonmetastatic thyroid tumors. There were no patients who had received any treatment before thyroid surgery. TCRdb reassembled clones from the PCR reads with MiXCR. The table lists fewer than 15,000 clones, approximately 25% of them singletons, with roughly 19% in the top ten. The sample comprised tumor tissue. The receptors shown here come from a female donor with papillary thyroid cancer or a benign thyroid nodule (not recorded which). Some clones in this sample may be carry-over from other donors' samples.

The CDR3 region is CASIRTGVTEAFF. CDR3 DNA: TGTGCCAGCATTAGGACAGGGGTTACTGAAGCTTTCTTT. This chain joins TRBV28 and TRBJ1-1, with 9 bases fitting TRBD1. Per the germline V gene, CDR1 is MDHEN and CDR2 is SYDVKM. The CDR3 runs to 13 residues. Trimming took 7 bases from V and 5 from J; bases not matched to a gene: 5.

By its share, this clone is medium-sized. This rearrangement joins TRBV20-1 to TRBJ2-7; tentative D call: TRBD2 (6 bases). V lost 0 bases and J 5 bases, leaving 17 bases between the germline ends. There are 15 residues in the CDR3. Germline CDR1 is DFQATT and CDR2 is SNEGSKA (reference sequence). Here the CDR3 reads CSARDAEGNTHEQYF. The CDR3 DNA is TGCAGTGCTAGAGATGCGGAGGGGAACACCCACGAGCAGTACTTC.

This clone showed up many times. The V and J genes are TRBV2 and TRBJ2-1; 14 bases map to TRBD2. CDR1 SNHLY and CDR2 FYNNEI come from the germline V gene. V lost 8 bases and J lost 15; bases outside the gene matches: 9. The CDR3 has 13 residues. The DNA of the CDR3 is TGTGCCAGCGGGACTAGCGGGAGAGGCCCAGCGTTCTTC. Translation gives CASGTSGRGPAFF. The full variable domain, completed using reference TRBV2 and TRBJ2-1, is EPEVTQTPSHQVTQMGQEVILRCVPISNHLYFYWYRQILGQKVEFLVSFYNNEISEKSEIFDDQFSVERPDGSNFTLKIRSTKLEDSAMYFCASGTSGRGPAFFGPGTRLTVL.

This clone was detected ten times or more. The chain links TRBV2 to TRBJ1-4; D remains ambiguous. Germline CDR1 and CDR2: SNHLY and FYNNEI. The ends were cut back, 3 bases at V and 2 bases at J, with 7 bases in the middle. This CDR3 has 14 amino acids. CDR3 protein: CASSETGTNEKLFF. For the CDR3, the DNA is TGTGCCAGCAGTGAGACGGGCACTAATGAAAAACTGTTTTTT. The variable domain in full, with the rest retrieved from reference TRBV2 and TRBJ1-4, is EPEVTQTPSHQVTQMGQEVILRCVPISNHLYFYWYRQILGQKVEFLVSFYNNEISEKSEIFDDQFSVERPDGSNFTLKIRSTKLEDSAMYFCASSETGTNEKLFFGSGTQLSVL.

The sample holds many counts of this clone. V and J are TRBV24-1 and TRBJ2-5; 10 bases align to TRBD1. Germline V gene lookup returns CDR1 KGHDR and CDR2 SFDVKD. The CDR3 runs to 15 residues. V shed 7 bases, J shed 3 bases, and the junction held 7 bases outside the gene matches. CDR3 in amino acids: CATSPGTGAEETQYF. CDR3 coding DNA: TGTGCCACCAGCCCTGGGACAGGGGCTGAAGAGACCCAGTACTTC.

The table lists this clone with many counts. The J gene is TRBJ2-2, the V gene TRBV5-1; possible D gene TRBD1, 5 bases. The CDR3 spans 15 residues. The germline V gene has CDR1 SGHRS and CDR2 YFSETQ. V was trimmed by 4 bases and J by 6 bases, leaving 16 bases between them. The CDR3, as DNA: TGCGCCAGCAGCCTGGGGCTAGGAAGCGCCGGGGAGCTGTTTTTT. It encodes CASSLGLGSAGELFF.

This clone is judged medium-sized (0.01 to 0.1%). The V call is TRBV6-6, the J call TRBJ2-7; 10 bases line up with TRBD2. Germline V gene lookup returns CDR1 MNHNY and CDR2 SVGAGI (reference sequence). Losses at the gene ends were 4 bases for V and 3 bases for J; bases not matched to a gene: 15. The CDR3 runs 18 residues. As DNA, the CDR3 is TGTGCCAGCAGTTCACTTGAATTTAGCGGGAGGCTCCGCTACGAGCAGTACGTC. Translation: CASSSLEFSGRLRYEQYV.

Many counts were recorded for this clone. The chain recombines TRBV5-1 with TRBJ2-5; 8 bases match TRBD2. The J segment lost 2 bases and the V segment lost 9 bases, leaving 12 bases of the junction unmatched. The CDR3 sequence is 15 residues long. Germline values: CDR1 SGHRS, CDR2 YFSETQ. CDR3 nucleotides: TGCGCCACCGCTACTAGCGGTCCTGCACAAGAGACCCAGTACTTC. Translation: CATATSGPAQETQYF.

This CDR3 reads CSARGTSGTYEQYF. In nucleotides, the CDR3 is TGCAGTGCTAGGGGGACTAGCGGAACCTACGAGCAGTACTTC. This rearrangement joins TRBV20-1 to TRBJ2-7; 11 positions agree with TRBD2. CDR3 length: 14 amino acids. V trimming: 3 bases; J trimming: 2 bases; junction bases outside the gene matches: 3. Per germline, CDR1 DFQATT and CDR2 SNEGSKA (reference sequence).

At least ten counts were recorded for this clone. The rearrangement joins TRBV7-8 to TRBJ2-7; D is perhaps TRBD1 or TRBD2 (5 bases each). Trimming cost V 1 base and J 6 bases, with 7 bases left between them. Germline CDR1 and CDR2: SGHVS and FQNEAQ. This CDR3 is 12 amino acids long. The CDR3 spells CASSLGGTEQYF. The CDR3 bases are TGTGCCAGCAGCTTAGGAGGGACCGAGCAGTACTTC.

This clone was seen many times. The gene calls are TRBV9 and TRBJ2-2, with unresolved D. The CDR3 length is 14 residues. In germline, CDR1 is SGDLS, CDR2 YYNGEE. Trimming took 4 bases from V and 1 from J, leaving 8 bases between them. CDR3 nucleotide sequence: TGTGCCAGCAGCCCCCCAAAGAACACCGGGGAGCTGTTTTTT. Its protein product is CASSPPKNTGELFF.